This is a list of T cell receptor beta chains from one sample in a study of shared clonotypes between healthy human individuals. The protocol was immunoSEQ multiplex PCR, while the TCRdb copy is restricted to in-frame clones and leaves out a portion. Among about 1.9 million clones listed, 90% to 95% were seen once. The sample taken for sequencing was naive CD8+ T cells from PBMCs. These receptors were collected from a man aged 18 to 29 in good health. Some clones in this sample may be carry-over from other donors' samples. Both conserved end residues are part of each CDR3. The D gene is left open where the match is weak. Only part of the rows carry a size: once, few, many, or a class if the clone is expanded.

j_gene | d_gene | abundance | v_gene | CDR3aa | CDR3nt
TRBJ2-5 | - | - | TRBV19 | CASSITGQETQYF | TGTGCCAGTAGTATAACAGGCCAAGAGACCCAGTACTTC
TRBJ1-3 | - | - | TRBV28 | CASTAPGSGNTIYF | TGTGCCAGCACCGCACCGGGCTCTGGAAACACCATATATTTT
TRBJ2-3 | TRBD2 | - | TRBV6-5 | CASSYAGATDTQYF | TGTGCCAGCAGTTACGCGGGAGCCACAGATACGCAGTATTTT
TRBJ1-2 | - | - | TRBV4-1 | CASSQGVPYGYTF | TGCGCCAGCAGCCAGGGGGTCCCCTATGGCTACACCTTC
TRBJ2-1 | TRBD2 | - | TRBV15 | CATSAKRDSSYNEQFF | TGTGCCACCAGCGCAAAGCGGGACTCCTCCTACAATGAGCAGTTCTTC
TRBJ1-1 | - | once | TRBV5-5 | CASSLRGPTEAFF | TGTGCCAGCAGCTTGAGGGGTCCCACTGAAGCTTTCTTT
TRBJ2-1 | TRBD2 | - | TRBV29-1 | CSVAGLAKYNEQFF | TGCAGCGTCGCGGGACTAGCGAAATACAATGAGCAGTTCTTC
TRBJ2-1 | - | - | TRBV7-9 | CASSLALSGSTYNEQFF | TGTGCCAGCAGCTTAGCCCTTTCCGGGAGCACCTACAATGAGCAGTTCTTC
TRBJ2-7 | TRBD1 | - | TRBV5-1 | CASSLAPPTGGYEQYF | TGCGCCAGCAGCTTGGCACCTCCGACAGGGGGCTACGAGCAGTACTTC
TRBJ2-3 | TRBD1 | - | TRBV6-5 | CASSPGQGWTDTQYF | TGTGCCAGCAGTCCGGGACAGGGATGGACAGATACGCAGTATTTT
TRBJ2-1 | - | once | TRBV27 | CASSLSTGTFNEQFF | TGTGCCAGCAGTTTATCTACCGGGACTTTCAATGAGCAGTTCTTC
TRBJ1-1 | - | few | TRBV2 | CASSELQKNTEAFF | TGTGCCAGCAGTGAGCTCCAGAAGAACACTGAAGCTTTCTTT
TRBJ1-1 | - | - | TRBV4-3 | CASSQVFPGAGMNTEAFF | TGCGCCAGCAGCCAAGTTTTCCCGGGGGCGGGGATGAACACTGAAGCTTTCTTT
TRBJ2-7 | TRBD2 | - | TRBV27 | CASSFSGRTPYEQYF | TGTGCCAGCAGTTTTAGCGGGAGGACCCCCTACGAGCAGTACTTC
TRBJ2-7 | TRBD1 | once | TRBV5-8 | CASSFPRVQGASGEQYF | TGTGCCAGCAGCTTTCCACGTGTCCAGGGGGCGTCTGGCGAGCAGTACTTC
TRBJ2-7 | - | - | TRBV7-2 | CASSFRQPATFSYEQYF | TGTGCCAGCAGCTTTCGACAGCCTGCCACATTCTCCTACGAGCAGTACTTC
TRBJ2-3 | - | - | TRBV27 | CASSLGEGAVTDTQYF | TGTGCCAGCAGTTTAGGGGAGGGGGCGGTCACAGATACGCAGTATTTT
TRBJ1-5 | - | - | TRBV7-8 | CASSSRAGTGNQPQHF | TGTGCCAGCAGCTCACGGGCAGGGACGGGGAATCAGCCCCAGCATTTT
TRBJ2-3 | TRBD2 | once | TRBV30 | CAWSEPGLGTDTQYF | TGTGCCTGGTCCGAGCCGGGACTAGGCACAGATACGCAGTATTTT
TRBJ2-3 | - | - | TRBV28 | CASSLLLGVQSRDTQYF | TGTGCCAGCAGTTTACTGTTAGGAGTCCAGAGCCGAGATACGCAGTATTTT
TRBJ2-3 | TRBD2 | - | TRBV7-9 | CASSSTASGKGDTQYF | TGTGCCAGCAGCTCAACGGCTAGCGGGAAAGGGGATACGCAGTATTTT
TRBJ1-1 | - | - | TRBV7-9 | CASRQTAEAFF | TGTGCCAGCAGGCAGACTGCTGAAGCTTTCTTT
TRBJ2-7 | TRBD2 | - | TRBV5-1 | CASSLASKAGAYEQYF | TGCGCCAGCAGCTTGGCATCTAAAGCGGGAGCCTACGAGCAGTACTTC
TRBJ1-1 | - | - | TRBV7-9 | CASSLSGQEAFF | TGTGCCAGCAGCTTGTCGGGCCAAGAAGCTTTCTTT
TRBJ1-1 | TRBD1 | - | TRBV5-6 | CASSLVGTGSLGTEAFF | TGTGCCAGCAGCTTGGTGGGGACAGGTTCTTTGGGCACTGAAGCTTTCTTT
TRBJ2-1 | TRBD2 | - | TRBV7-8 | CASSSIRPGLVDNEQFF | TGTGCCAGCAGCTCAATCCGCCCCGGACTAGTCGACAATGAGCAGTTCTTC
TRBJ2-2 | - | - | TRBV25-1 | CASSDLAVNTGELFF | TGTGCCAGCAGTGATTTGGCAGTGAACACCGGGGAGCTGTTTTTT
TRBJ2-1 | TRBD2 | - | TRBV11-2 | CASSLSSWREHHNEQFF | TGTGCCAGCAGCTTATCTTCTTGGCGGGAGCACCACAATGAGCAGTTCTTC
TRBJ1-2 | TRBD1 | - | TRBV28 | CASSLLISGQGYGYTF | TGTGCCAGCAGTTTATTAATCTCGGGACAGGGTTATGGCTACACCTTC
TRBJ1-4 | TRBD1 | - | TRBV7-9 | CASSQLLQGAGNEKLFF | TGTGCCAGCAGCCAATTACTACAGGGGGCGGGCAATGAAAAACTGTTTTTT
TRBJ1-2 | - | - | TRBV9 | CASSVASDLNYGYTF | TGTGCCAGCAGCGTAGCGTCGGATTTAAACTATGGCTACACCTTC
TRBJ2-1 | - | - | TRBV5-4 | CASSFESSYNEQFF | TGTGCCAGCAGCTTTGAGAGCTCCTACAATGAGCAGTTCTTC
TRBJ2-7 | TRBD2 | - | TRBV7-2 | CASSLTTGLGSEQYF | TGTGCCAGCAGCTTGACTACGGGACTAGGCTCCGAGCAGTACTTC
TRBJ2-5 | - | - | TRBV11-2 | CASSLTPGRETQYF | TGTGCCAGCAGTCTGACCCCCGGTCGGGAGACCCAGTACTTC
TRBJ2-7 | - | - | TRBV29-1 | CSVLGGGAGSYEQYF | TGCAGCGTATTAGGGGGCGGGGCGGGGTCCTACGAGCAGTACTTC
TRBJ1-5 | - | - | TRBV19 | CASSTPTVRADQPQHF | TGTGCCAGTAGTACCCCTACGGTTCGCGCGGATCAGCCCCAGCATTTT
TRBJ2-7 | TRBD2 | - | TRBV5-1 | CASSKNSGTYEQYF | TGCGCCAGCAGCAAAAATAGCGGGACCTACGAGCAGTACTTC
TRBJ1-1 | - | - | TRBV6-5 | CASSGGGPGLKAFF | TGTGCCAGCAGTGGGGGGGGACCCGGACTGAAAGCTTTCTTT
TRBJ2-5 | - | once | TRBV12-5 | CASGYGVETQYF | TGTGCTAGTGGGTACGGGGTAGAGACCCAGTACTTC
TRBJ2-2 | - | - | TRBV4-2 | CASSHSTAGELFF | TGTGCCAGCAGCCACTCGACGGCCGGGGAGCTGTTTTTT
TRBJ2-1 | TRBD2 | - | TRBV2 | CASSSTSGALHNEQFF | TGTGCCAGCAGTTCGACTAGCGGGGCTCTTCACAATGAGCAGTTCTTC
TRBJ1-2 | - | - | TRBV6-6 | CASSYSTGGYGYTF | TGTGCCAGCAGTTACTCTACAGGCGGCTATGGCTACACCTTC
TRBJ2-5 | TRBD2 | - | TRBV28 | CASTLGEGLVETQYF | TGTGCCAGCACCTTGGGGGAGGGGCTAGTAGAGACCCAGTACTTC
TRBJ2-1 | - | - | TRBV9 | CASSVVSGQSYNEQFF | TGTGCCAGCAGCGTGGTTTCTGGGCAGTCCTACAATGAGCAGTTCTTC
TRBJ1-1 | - | - | TRBV28 | CASSLRSYREVWAFF | TGTGCCAGCAGTTTAAGGTCCTACAGGGAGGTCTGGGCTTTCTTT
TRBJ2-7 | - | - | TRBV2 | CASSPGPWGDEQYF | TGTGCCAGCAGCCCAGGCCCGTGGGGTGACGAGCAGTACTTC
TRBJ2-7 | - | - | TRBV20-1 | CSARRGYEQYF | TGCAGTGCTAGGAGGGGGTACGAGCAGTACTTC
TRBJ2-7 | - | - | TRBV5-4 | CASSLGQLYEQYF | TGTGCCAGCAGCTTGGGGCAGTTATACGAGCAGTACTTC
TRBJ2-3 | - | - | TRBV6-5 | CASSPLTSTDTQYF | TGTGCCAGCAGTCCCTTGACTAGCACAGATACGCAGTATTTT
TRBJ1-3 | - | - | TRBV4-2 | CASSQGGARDSGNTIYF | TGTGCCAGCAGCCAGGGGGGGGCCAGGGACTCTGGAAACACCATATATTTT
TRBJ2-1 | - | - | TRBV2 | CASSEALQGIAYNEQFF | TGTGCCAGCAGTGAAGCGCTTCAGGGTATCGCCTACAATGAGCAGTTCTTC
TRBJ2-3 | - | - | TRBV7-2 | CASSLVFARDTQYF | TGTGCCAGCAGCTTAGTTTTTGCCAGGGATACGCAGTATTTT
TRBJ1-2 | - | - | TRBV5-3 | CARSPAGRGREWVYGYTF | TGTGCCAGAAGCCCCGCAGGCCGAGGCAGGGAATGGGTCTATGGCTACACCTTC
TRBJ2-7 | - | once | TRBV7-3 | CASSLIVGGHEQYF | TGTGCCAGCAGCTTAATAGTGGGGGGCCACGAGCAGTACTTC
TRBJ2-2 | TRBD2 | - | TRBV10-3 | CAISETLAGQNTGELFF | TGTGCCATCAGTGAGACACTAGCGGGCCAAAACACCGGGGAGCTGTTTTTT